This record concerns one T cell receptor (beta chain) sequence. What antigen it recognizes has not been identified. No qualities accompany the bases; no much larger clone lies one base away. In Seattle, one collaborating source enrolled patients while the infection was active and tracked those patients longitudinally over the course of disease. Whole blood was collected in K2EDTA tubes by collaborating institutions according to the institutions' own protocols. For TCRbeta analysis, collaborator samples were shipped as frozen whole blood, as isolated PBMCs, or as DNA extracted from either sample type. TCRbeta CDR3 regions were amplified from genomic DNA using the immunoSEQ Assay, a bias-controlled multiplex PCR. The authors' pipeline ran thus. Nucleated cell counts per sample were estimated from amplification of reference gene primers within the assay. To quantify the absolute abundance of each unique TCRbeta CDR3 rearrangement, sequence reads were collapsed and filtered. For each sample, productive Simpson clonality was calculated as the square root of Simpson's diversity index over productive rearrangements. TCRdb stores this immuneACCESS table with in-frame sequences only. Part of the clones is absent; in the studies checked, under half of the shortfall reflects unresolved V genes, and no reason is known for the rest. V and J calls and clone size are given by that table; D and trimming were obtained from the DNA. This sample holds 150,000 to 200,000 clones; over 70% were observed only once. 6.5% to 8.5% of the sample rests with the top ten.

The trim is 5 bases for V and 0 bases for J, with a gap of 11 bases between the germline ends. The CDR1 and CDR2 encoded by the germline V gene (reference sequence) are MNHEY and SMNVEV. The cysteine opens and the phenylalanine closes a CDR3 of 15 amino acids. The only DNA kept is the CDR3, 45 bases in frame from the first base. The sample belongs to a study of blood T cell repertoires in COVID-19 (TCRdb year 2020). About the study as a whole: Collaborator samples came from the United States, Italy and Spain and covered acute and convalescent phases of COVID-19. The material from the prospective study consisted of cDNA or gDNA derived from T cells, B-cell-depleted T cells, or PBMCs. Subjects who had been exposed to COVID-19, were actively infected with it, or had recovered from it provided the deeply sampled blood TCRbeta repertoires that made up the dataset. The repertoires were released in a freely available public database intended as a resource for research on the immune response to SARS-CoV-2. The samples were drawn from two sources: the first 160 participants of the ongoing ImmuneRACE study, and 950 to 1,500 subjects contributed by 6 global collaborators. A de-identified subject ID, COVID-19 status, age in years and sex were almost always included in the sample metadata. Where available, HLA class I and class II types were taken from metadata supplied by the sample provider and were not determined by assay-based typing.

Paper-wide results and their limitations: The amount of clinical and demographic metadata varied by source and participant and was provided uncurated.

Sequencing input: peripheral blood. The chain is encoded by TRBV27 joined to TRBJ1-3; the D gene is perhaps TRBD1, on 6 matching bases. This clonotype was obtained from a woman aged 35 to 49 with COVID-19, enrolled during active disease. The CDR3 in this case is CASSLTGSSGNTIYF. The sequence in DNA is TGTGCCAGCAGTCTGACAGGCAGCTCTGGAAACACCATATATTTT.